The 23 T cell receptor beta chains below all came from one sample that was sequenced in a study of control samples from healthy donors and cancer patients. Using immunoSEQ multiplex PCR, the repertoire was profiled, and TCRdb retains in-frame clones only, with some absent. The sample shows about 150,000 clones, approximately 93% of them seen only once. The sample taken for sequencing was blood. All receptors derive from a man aged 45-65 years in good health.

V usage is TRBV7-9 and J usage is TRBJ2-2; a weak D match, TRBD2 (6 bases). Germline V lookup: CDR1 SEHNR, CDR2 FQNEAQ (reference sequence). The germline V and J ends were trimmed by 5 bases and 7 bases, with 20 bases remaining between them. The CDR3 is 16 amino acids. The CDR3 loop reads CASSPTSRGTNGELFF. The CDR3 DNA is TGTGCCAGCAGCCCTACTAGCCGCGGAACCAACGGGGAGCTGTTTTTT.

CDR3 bases: TGTGCCAGCAGTCACTTACGATTACTAGCGGCCCACAATGAGCAGTTCTTC. Its protein product is CASSHLRLLAAHNEQFF. The chain carries TRBV11-2 and TRBJ2-1; 8 positions match TRBD2. CDR3 size: 17 residues. In germline, CDR1 is SGHAT, CDR2 FQNNGV. After removal of 6 bases from V and 5 bases from J, the junction contained 15 bases not matched to a gene.

V and J are TRBV7-9 and TRBJ2-6, with a weak D call TRBD2 (5 bases). The CDR3 runs 18 residues. Germline V gives CDR1 SEHNR, CDR2 FQNEAQ (reference sequence). Deletions cut 1 base from V and 0 bases from J, with 13 bases between. CDR3 protein: CASSLVRGGTSGANVLTF. CDR3 nucleotide sequence: TGTGCCAGCAGCTTAGTTAGAGGAGGAACCTCTGGGGCCAACGTCCTGACTTTC. Full variable domain (rest looked up from reference TRBV7-9 and TRBJ2-6): DTGVSQNPRHKITKRGQNVTFRCDPISEHNRLYWYRQTLGQGPEFLTYFQNEAQLEKSRLLSDRFSAERPKGSFSTLEIQRTEQGDSAMYLCASSLVRGGTSGANVLTFGAGSRLTVL.

V and J are TRBV19 and TRBJ1-2; TRBD1 is a possible D gene (6 bases). The CDR3 is made up of 14 amino acids. Germline V gene sequence: CDR1 LNHDA, CDR2 SQIVND (reference sequence). Trimming took 6 bases from V and 4 from J, leaving 15 bases between them. The CDR3: CASSPSRQAYGYTF. CDR3 coding DNA: TGTGCCAGTAGCCCATCCAGACAGGCCTATGGCTACACCTTC.

This clone is a singleton in its sample. CDR3: CASSLRYRDTGGETQYF. CDR3 coding DNA: TGCGCCAGCAGCCTAAGATACCGGGACACGGGAGGAGAGACCCAGTACTTC. The chain joins TRBV4-1 to TRBJ2-5; the D gene is possibly TRBD2 (7 bases). In germline, CDR1 is MGHRA, CDR2 YSYEKL. The CDR3 consists of 17 residues. Trimming pared 4 bases from V and 4 bases from J, leaving 22 bases between.

The chain has TRBV5-1 and TRBJ2-7; 11 bases agree with TRBD1. This CDR3 comprises 15 residues. The V gene's germline CDR1 is SGHRS and CDR2 YFSETQ. V lost 4 bases to trimming and J lost 2 bases; unmatched junction nucleotides: 5. CDR3 amino acids: CASSLPGQGAYEQYF. CDR3 in DNA: TGCGCCAGCAGCCTACCGGGACAGGGGGCCTACGAGCAGTACTTC.

This chain links TRBV6-2 or TRBV6-3 with TRBJ2-4; D is undetermined. CDR1 and CDR2 from the germline V gene are MNHEY and SVGEGT. This CDR3 has 15 residues. The ends were cut back, 4 bases at V and 0 bases at J, with 10 bases in the middle. The chain's CDR3 is CASSSPTLAKNIQYF. CDR3 in DNA: TGTGCCAGCAGTTCCCCGACTTTAGCCAAAAACATTCAGTACTTC.

This chain uses TRBV4-1 with TRBJ2-2; 16 bases match TRBD2. CDR3 size: 18 residues. J was trimmed by 7 bases and V by 0 bases; bases with no gene match: 5. Germline assignment: CDR1 MGHRA and CDR2 YSYEKL. CDR3 region: CASSQEGTSGRVDGELFF. DNA of the CDR3: TGCGCCAGCAGCCAAGAAGGGACTAGCGGGAGGGTAGACGGGGAGCTGTTTTTT.

The chain uses TRBV3-1 (or the pseudogene TRBV3-2) and TRBJ1-6; 7 bases are a match to TRBD1. The germline CDR1 and CDR2 sequences are LGHDT and YNNKEL (reference sequence). The CDR3 totals 14 residues. V shed 4 bases and J 9 bases; nucleotides not matched to a gene: 6. CDR3 coding DNA: TGTGCCAGCAGCCTAGGGACAGTGACTTCACCCCTCCACTTT. As protein: CASSLGTVTSPLHF.

The chain links TRBV28 to TRBJ2-7, with D possibly matching TRBD2 (6 bases). The CDR3 contains 13 residues. Trimming removed 6 bases at V and 2 bases at J, with 11 bases between. Germline V gene lookup returns CDR1 MDHEN and CDR2 SYDVKM. CDR3 in amino acids: CASREGSTYEQYF. DNA of the CDR3: TGTGCCAGCAGGGAGGGTTCAACCTACGAGCAGTACTTC. Full variable domain (outside the CDR3, taken from reference TRBV28 and TRBJ2-7): DVKVTQSSRYLVKRTGEKVFLECVQDMDHENMFWYRQDPGLGLRLIYFSYDVKMKEKGDIPEGYSVSREKKERFSLILESASTNQTSMYLCASREGSTYEQYFGPGTRLTVT.

The CDR3 sequence is CASSPQDSRNQPQHF. DNA of the CDR3: TGTGCCAGCTCACCTCAGGACAGCCGGAATCAGCCCCAGCATTTT. This chain links TRBV18 with TRBJ1-5, with TRBD1 as a possible D gene (6 bases). V lost 3 bases, J lost 4 bases, and 13 bases lay in between. The CDR3 extends over 15 amino acids. Germline-derived CDR1 and CDR2 are KGHSH and LQKENI. Together with reference TRBV18 and TRBJ1-5, the CDR3 gives the full variable domain: NAGVMQNPRHLVRRRGQEARLRCSPMKGHSHVYWYRQLPEEGLKFMVYLQKENIIDESGMPKERFSAEFPKEGPSILRIQQVVRGDSAAYFCASSPQDSRNQPQHFGDGTRLSIL.

The rearrangement joins TRBV14 to TRBJ2-7; TRBD1 agrees at 7 bases. The V gene's germline CDR1 is SGHDN and CDR2 FVKESK. This CDR3 has 13 residues. In DNA form, the CDR3 reads TGTGCGACCCGGGACAGTGGTTCCTACGAGCAGTACTTC. It is translated as CATRDSGSYEQYF.

The chain carries TRBV6-5 and TRBJ1-5, with D possibly matching TRBD1 (5 bases). The V gene lost 6 bases and the J gene lost 1 base, with 13 bases spanning the gap. The length of the CDR3 is 15 residues. Germline V gene sequence: CDR1 MNHEY, CDR2 SVGAGI. Here the CDR3 reads CASSTTNRSNQPQHF. DNA of the CDR3: TGTGCCAGCAGCACAACAAACAGGAGCAATCAGCCCCAGCATTTT.

In its sample, this clone was seen once. The chain uses TRBV5-1 and TRBJ1-2; 11 nucleotides line up with TRBD1. The V segment lost 3 bases and the J segment 5 bases; nucleotides outside the gene matches: 6. This CDR3 comprises 15 residues. The V gene's germline CDR1 is SGHRS and CDR2 YFSETQ. CDR3 sequence (DNA): TGCGCCAGCAGCTCCTCGGACAGGGGGCTATATGGCTACACCTTC. The encoded protein is CASSSSDRGLYGYTF. Based on the CDR3 plus reference TRBV5-1 and TRBJ1-2, the full variable domain is KAGVTQTPRYLIKTRGQQVTLSCSPISGHRSVSWYQQTPGQGLQFLFEYFSETQRNKGNFPGRFSGRQFSNSRSEMNVSTLELGDSALYLCASSSSDRGLYGYTFGSGTRLTVV.

The chain recombines TRBV6-2 or TRBV6-3 with TRBJ1-3; possibly TRBD1 for D (5 bases). Germline assignment: CDR1 MNHEY and CDR2 SVGEGT. The CDR3 is 14 amino acids. V shed 6 bases and J shed 4 bases, with 13 bases lying between them. The CDR3 DNA sequence: TGTGCCAGCAGCTCCAGGGACGGGGGAAACACCATATATTTT. Protein product: CASSSRDGGNTIYF.

This clone occurred a few times. This rearrangement joins TRBV10-3 to TRBJ1-2; D unresolved. The CDR3 consists of 12 residues. Trimming removed 5 bases at V and 7 bases at J, with 11 bases between. Germline V gene sequence: CDR1 ENHRY, CDR2 SYGVKD. CDR3 in DNA: TGTGCCATCAGTCAACCCGGTCGTGGCTACACCTTC. It specifies CAISQPGRGYTF.

The rearrangement joins TRBV24-1 to TRBJ2-1, with 9 positions matching TRBD2. The CDR3 is made up of 15 amino acids. The germline V gene has CDR1 KGHDR and CDR2 SFDVKD. Trimming cost V 4 bases and J 3 bases; bases outside gene matches: 3. CDR3 in DNA: TGTGCCACCAGTGAGACTAGCGGACGCTACAATGAGCAGTTCTTC. Protein product: CATSETSGRYNEQFF.

This sequence joins TRBV19 and TRBJ2-6; weak D call: TRBD1 (5 bases). This CDR3 region has 17 residues. Germline V gene data show CDR1 as LNHDA and CDR2 as SQIVND (reference sequence). Trimming took 6 bases from V and 0 from J, leaving 15 bases between them. CDR3 coding DNA: TGTGCCAGTAGCCTACAGGTAACGGCCTCTGGGGCCAACGTCCTGACTTTC. The encoded protein is CASSLQVTASGANVLTF.

This clone was seen more than once but under ten times. The chain employs TRBV29-1 and TRBJ2-5; D call uncertain. There are 11 residues in the CDR3. V dropped 3 bases and J dropped 9 bases, with 11 bases sitting between them. Germline CDR1 SQVTM, CDR2 ANQGSEA. The CDR3 spells CSVDGVSAQYF. DNA for the CDR3: TGCAGCGTTGATGGCGTATCGGCCCAGTACTTC.

CDR3 amino acids: CASSLAAPPEQYF. The CDR3 region has the DNA TGTGCCAGCAGTTTAGCGGCCCCCCCCGAGCAGTACTTC. V and J are TRBV28 and TRBJ2-7; no definite D call. Germline assignment: CDR1 MDHEN and CDR2 SYDVKM. V was pared by 2 bases and J by 6 bases, with 11 bases between. This CDR3 region has 13 residues.

V usage is TRBV27 and J usage is TRBJ1-1, with D perhaps TRBD1 (5 bases). The germline CDR1 and CDR2 sequences are MNHEY and SMNVEV (reference sequence). The length of the CDR3 is 14 residues. Between the trimmed V and J ends, which lost 3 bases and 1 base, there was a span of 9 bases. CDR3: CASSFRTPNTEAFF. CDR3 DNA sequence: TGTGCCAGCAGTTTCAGGACACCGAACACTGAAGCTTTCTTT.

The chain couples TRBV5-1 to TRBJ1-1; 7 bases agree with TRBD1. V lost 4 bases to trimming and J lost 0 bases; unmatched junction nucleotides: 6. In germline, CDR1 is SGHRS, CDR2 YFSETQ. This CDR3 has 15 residues. The chain's CDR3 is CASSPGGQMNTEAFF. CDR3 DNA: TGCGCCAGCAGCCCAGGGGGGCAGATGAACACTGAAGCTTTCTTT.

The chain uses TRBV4-1 and TRBJ2-7, with D possibly TRBD2 on 6 matching bases. Trimming shortened V by 3 bases and J by 1 base, and 22 bases separated the two germline ends. Germline V CDR1 and CDR2: MGHRA, YSYEKL. The CDR3 is made up of 18 amino acids. Written as DNA, the CDR3 is TGCGCCAGCAGCCAGGTGGGACTTGGGCGCTTCCTTTCCTACGAGCAGTACTTC. It is translated as CASSQVGLGRFLSYEQYF.